These 8 T cell receptor beta chains came from one sample sequenced in a study of beta chain features in type 1 diabetes. What was sequenced were expressed TCRB transcripts, since all of the isolated RNA had been reverse transcribed. TCRdb's table, derived via immunoSEQ multiplex PCR, lists solely in-frame clones and lacks some. Of nearly 350,000 clones listed, less than 10% were seen once; the top ten hold under 0.5%. The sample comprised central memory CD4+ T cells from blood. The source of these receptors is a woman aged 18-35 years in good health.

In its sample, this clone was seen a few times. The CDR3 here is CATSRDLANEQFF. The CDR3 DNA sequence: TGTGCCACCAGCAGAGATCTTGCAAATGAGCAGTTCTTC. The V call is TRBV15, the J call TRBJ2-1; D ambiguous. In germline, CDR1 is LNHNV, CDR2 YYDKDF (reference sequence). The ends were cut back, 0 bases at V and 7 bases at J, with 7 bases in the middle. The CDR3 extends over 13 amino acids.

The chain employs TRBV20-1 and TRBJ1-1; D not resolved. CDR3 length equals 11 residues. V was pared by 6 bases and J by 11 bases, with 16 bases between. The germline V gene has CDR1 DFQATT and CDR2 SNEGSKA (reference sequence). In DNA, the CDR3 is TGCAGTGCCCAAAGGCTGGCTTTGGCTTTCTTT. This sequence encodes CSAQRLALAFF.

The gene calls are TRBV6-1 and TRBJ2-3; 10 bases fit TRBD2. There are 14 residues in the CDR3. Looked up from germline, CDR1 is MNHNS and CDR2 is SASEGT. V was pared by 9 bases and J by 4 bases, with 7 bases of the junction left unmatched. The CDR3 nucleotides read TGTGCCAGTTTAATAGCGGGAGGACCAGATACGCAGTATTTT. This encodes CASLIAGGPDTQYF.

There are a few counts of this clone. The chain uses TRBV19 and TRBJ2-7; 9 nucleotides agree with TRBD2. The CDR3 loop spans 16 amino acids. Per the germline V gene, CDR1 is LNHDA and CDR2 is SQIVND (reference sequence). The ends lost 5 bases at V and 1 base at J; junction bases unmatched: 9. Written as DNA, the CDR3 is TGTGCCAGTAGTCCTTGGGGTAGCGGGAGTTCCTACGAGCAGTACTTC. Protein: CASSPWGSGSSYEQYF.

The V gene is TRBV7-2, the J gene TRBJ1-5; TRBD1 aligns across 9 bases. CDR1 and CDR2 from the germline V gene are SGHTA and FQGNSA. The CDR3 contains 15 residues. Germline trimming cut 5 bases from V and 4 bases from J; bases unmatched to any gene: 6. The CDR3 sequence is CASSRGGTGNQPQHF. The CDR3 nucleotides read TGTGCCAGCAGCCGCGGGGGGACAGGGAATCAGCCCCAGCATTTT.

In the case of this clone: This may arise from a read error, as a much more abundant clone is one base away. The genes are TRBV28 and TRBJ1-1; D not resolved. The CDR3 is made up of 12 amino acids. V was cut by 6 bases and J by 0 bases, with 5 bases left in between. Germline V gene sequence: CDR1 MDHEN, CDR2 SYDVKM. The CDR3 bases are TGTGCCAGCAGGCCCCTGAACACTGAAGCTTTCTTT. This translates into CASRPLNTEAFF.

In its sample, this clone was seen a few times. The genes are TRBV6-5 and TRBJ2-5; D possibly corresponds to TRBD1 (5 bases). Trimming stripped 2 bases from V and 2 bases from J, with 15 bases between. The CDR3 has 16 amino acids. Germline assignment: CDR1 MNHEY and CDR2 SVGAGI. CDR3 DNA: TGTGCCAGCAGTTACGGGCAGGGTTTATTACAAGAGACCCAGTACTTC. Translated: CASSYGQGLLQETQYF.

This clone was counted only a few times. V usage is TRBV10-3 and J usage is TRBJ2-2; a possible D gene is TRBD1 (6 bases). The CDR3 is made up of 14 amino acids. Germline V gene lookup returns CDR1 ENHRY and CDR2 SYGVKD. The V and J ends lost 10 bases and 1 base respectively, with 13 bases between them. CDR3 loop: CATTHRENTGELFF. CDR3 nucleotide sequence: TGTGCCACTACGCACAGGGAGAACACCGGGGAGCTGTTTTTT.